This T cell receptor beta chain originates from a study of blood T cell repertoires in COVID-19. Whole-study context: Acute and convalescent COVID-19 samples came from the United States, Italy and Spain. From T cells, B-cell-depleted T cells, or PBMCs came the material, which was cDNA or gDNA.

Germline-derived CDR1 and CDR2 are MDHEN and SYDVKM. Trimming removed 4 bases at V and 2 bases at J, with 15 bases between. This CDR3 region has 15 residues. In the authors' workflow: The assay estimated nucleated cells by amplifying reference gene primers. Produced via immunoSEQ multiplex PCR; TCRdb's table is partial and in-frame only. The V and J calls and clone size are taken from that table; D and trimming were inferred from the DNA. The sample includes tens of thousands of clones, roughly 90% of them seen just once. Sequenced: peripheral blood. The chain joins TRBV28 to TRBJ2-7, with no clear D. This TCR was sampled from a human donor in a cohort sampled during active COVID-19. CDR3 nucleotide sequence: TGTGCCAGCAGTTCCCCCTCTACCGCGGCCTACGAGCAGTACTTC. Encoded protein: CASSSPSTAAYEQYF.